The 25 T cell receptor beta chains given below trace back to one sample, sequenced in a study of blood T cell repertoires in COVID-19. This table comes from immunoSEQ multiplex PCR, and its TCRdb copy is limited to in-frame clones, with some not included. The sample shows around 280,000 clones, roughly nine tenths of them seen only once. What was sequenced was PBMCs or T cells enriched from blood (not recorded which). Receptors were obtained from a woman between 40 and 55 years old who had recovered from COVID-19.

This clone was detected only a few times. J is TRBJ1-5 and V is TRBV28; a possible D gene is TRBD1 (5 bases). The CDR3 consists of 13 residues. CDR1 is MDHEN, CDR2 SYDVKM, per germline. Trimming took off 7 bases at V and 1 base at J, with 8 bases between the two ends. The CDR3 nucleotides are TGTGCCAGCAATCAGGGAAGCAATCAGCCCCAGCATTTT. This gives the protein CASNQGSNQPQHF.

This chain joins TRBV24-1 and TRBJ1-5; 11 nucleotides line up with TRBD1. The length of the CDR3 is 15 residues. Per germline, CDR1 KGHDR and CDR2 SFDVKD. J was trimmed by 11 bases and V by 4 bases; bases with no gene match: 9. The CDR3 here is CATSDALGQGETQHF. In DNA, the CDR3 is TGTGCCACCAGTGACGCCTTGGGACAGGGGGAGACCCAGCATTTT.

This clone showed up just once. The CDR3 here is CASRYIPGQNTEAFF. CDR3 DNA sequence: TGTGCCAGCAGGTACATACCGGGACAGAACACTGAAGCTTTCTTT. This chain links TRBV2 with TRBJ1-1; D perhaps matches TRBD1 (6 bases). This CDR3 contains 15 residues. Trimming stripped 6 bases from V and 1 base from J, with 15 bases between. Germline V lookup: CDR1 SNHLY, CDR2 FYNNEI.

V is TRBV7-9 and J is TRBJ2-1; 10 bases line up with TRBD1. Trimming took 5 bases from V and 6 from J; bases not matched to a gene: 13. Per germline, CDR1 SEHNR and CDR2 FQNEAQ (reference sequence). The CDR3 is 17 residues long. CDR3 in amino acids: CASSQPERDRGGNEQFF. The DNA for the CDR3 is TGTGCCAGCAGCCAACCGGAGCGGGACAGGGGCGGCAATGAGCAGTTCTTC.

In this sample, this clone turned up once. The chain employs TRBV5-1 and TRBJ2-5; D is perhaps TRBD2 (6 bases). CDR1 is SGHRS, CDR2 YFSETQ, per germline. This CDR3 contains 16 residues. The ends were cut back, 1 base at V and 8 bases at J, with 21 bases in the middle. As DNA, the CDR3 is TGCGCCAGCAGCTTGCCTCTGGGGACTTCGTGGGAAACCCAGTACTTC. Its translation is CASSLPLGTSWETQYF.

The table lists this clone with many counts. This chain uses TRBV11-2 with TRBJ2-2; 7 nucleotides line up with TRBD1. From germline, CDR1 is SGHAT and CDR2 FQNNGV. The CDR3 sequence is 19 residues long. After removal of 0 bases from V and 0 bases from J, the junction contained 10 bases not matched to a gene. CDR3 loop: CASSLDLGAGGPNTGELFF. The CDR3 DNA reads TGTGCCAGCAGCTTAGATCTGGGGGCAGGGGGTCCGAACACCGGGGAGCTGTTTTTT. The entire variable domain, with the rest obtained from reference TRBV11-2 and TRBJ2-2, is as follows: EAGVAQSPRYKIIEKRQSVAFWCNPISGHATLYWYQQILGQGPKLLIQFQNNGVVDDSQLPKDRFSAERLKGVDSTLKIQPAKLEDSAVYLCASSLDLGAGGPNTGELFFGEGSRLTVL.

This clone has just a few counts. The V gene is TRBV28, the J gene TRBJ2-7, with 9 bases matching TRBD1. J gave up 3 bases and V 4 bases, and 7 bases lay outside the gene matches. Germline values: CDR1 MDHEN, CDR2 SYDVKM. The CDR3 is 15 residues long. The CDR3 DNA reads as TGTGCCAGCAGTTCAGCCGGGACAGGGTTCTACGAGCAGTACTTC. Its translation: CASSSAGTGFYEQYF.

The table lists this clone with a count of one. The rearrangement joins TRBV5-1 to TRBJ2-3; 7 bases line up with TRBD1. Per germline, CDR1 SGHRS and CDR2 YFSETQ. The J segment lost 6 bases and the V segment lost 4 bases, leaving 5 bases of the junction unmatched. CDR3 length equals 13 residues. This chain's CDR3 is CASSTDRVDTQYF. CDR3 coding DNA: TGCGCCAGCAGCACCGACAGGGTGGATACGCAGTATTTT.

This clone has only a few counts. The J gene is TRBJ1-5, the V gene TRBV28; D call uncertain. V was pared by 4 bases and J by 2 bases, with 15 bases between. Looked up from germline, CDR1 is MDHEN and CDR2 is SYDVKM. The CDR3 loop spans 16 amino acids. The CDR3 spells CASSSPEWGGNQPQHF. Written as DNA, the CDR3 is TGTGCCAGCAGTTCCCCCGAGTGGGGAGGCAATCAGCCCCAGCATTTT. Variable domain in full (rest from reference TRBV28 and TRBJ1-5): DVKVTQSSRYLVKRTGEKVFLECVQDMDHENMFWYRQDPGLGLRLIYFSYDVKMKEKGDIPEGYSVSREKKERFSLILESASTNQTSMYLCASSSPEWGGNQPQHFGDGTRLSIL.

The chain employs TRBV9 and TRBJ2-7; D not resolved. Germline CDR1 SGDLS, CDR2 YYNGEE. The CDR3 is 14 amino acids. V was clipped by 4 bases and J by 0 bases, with 11 bases between them. The CDR3 coding sequence is TGTGCCAGCAGCCCAGAGGTAAACTCCTACGAGCAGTACTTC. Translation gives CASSPEVNSYEQYF.

This clone was seen only once. This sequence joins TRBV5-5 and TRBJ1-1; weak D call: TRBD1 (6 bases). There are 14 residues in the CDR3. Germline assignment: CDR1 SGHKS and CDR2 YYEKEE (reference sequence). Trimming left V 2 bases short and J 3 bases short, with 11 bases between. CDR3 DNA sequence: TGTGCCAGCAGCTTCCAGGGGCTGGACACTGAAGCTTTCTTT. As protein: CASSFQGLDTEAFF.

DNA for the CDR3: TGCGCCAGCAGCTTGACCGGGGTAGGTGCTGAAGCTTTCTTT. This sequence encodes CASSLTGVGAEAFF. V and J are TRBV5-1 and TRBJ1-1; no clear D gene. V was clipped by 1 base and J by 6 bases, with 13 bases between them. Germline V gives CDR1 SGHRS, CDR2 YFSETQ. This CDR3 is 14 amino acids long.

This sequence joins TRBV28 and TRBJ1-5; 7 bases are shared with TRBD1. The CDR3 runs 17 residues. The germline V gene has CDR1 MDHEN and CDR2 SYDVKM. V was clipped by 7 bases and J by 0 bases; unmatched bases: 12. The CDR3 spells CASTSIGTAYSNQPQHF. The CDR3 nucleotides are TGTGCCAGCACTTCCATCGGGACAGCGTATAGCAATCAGCCCCAGCATTTT.

This chain links TRBV24-1 with TRBJ2-5; 12 bases match TRBD2. After removal of 3 bases from V and 7 bases from J, the junction contained 8 bases not matched to a gene. From germline, CDR1 is KGHDR and CDR2 SFDVKD. This CDR3 is 16 amino acids long. The CDR3 loop is CATSDETSGRLTTQYF. Here the CDR3 DNA reads TGTGCCACCAGTGATGAGACTAGCGGGAGATTAACGACCCAGTACTTC.

The CDR3 spells CASSYWDRVGSPLHF. Here the CDR3 DNA reads TGTGCCAGCAGTTACTGGGACAGGGTGGGTTCACCCCTCCACTTT. This sequence joins TRBV6-5 and TRBJ1-6; 9 bases are a match to TRBD1. CDR1 MNHEY and CDR2 SVGAGI come from the germline V gene. The V gene end was trimmed by 1 base and the J gene end by 9 bases; junction bases not matched to a gene: 4. There are 15 residues in the CDR3.

The gene calls are TRBV11-2 and TRBJ2-1; the D gene is possibly TRBD2 (6 bases). The CDR3 runs 18 residues. Germline V lookup: CDR1 SGHAT, CDR2 FQNNGV. Trimming pared 5 bases from V and 0 bases from J, leaving 20 bases between. CDR3 coding DNA: TGTGCCAGCAGCGTCCAAGCCACAGGCGGGGCCTCCTACAATGAGCAGTTCTTC. This codes for CASSVQATGGASYNEQFF.

J is TRBJ1-3 and V is TRBV28; 11 bases agree with TRBD1. The CDR3 spans 15 residues. V was clipped by 7 bases and J by 3 bases; unmatched bases: 5. The germline gives CDR1 MDHEN, CDR2 SYDVKM. The CDR3 protein is CASIGQGAYGNTIYF. The DNA for the CDR3 is TGTGCCAGCATAGGACAGGGGGCTTATGGAAACACCATATATTTT. The whole variable domain, filled in from reference TRBV28 and TRBJ1-3, reads DVKVTQSSRYLVKRTGEKVFLECVQDMDHENMFWYRQDPGLGLRLIYFSYDVKMKEKGDIPEGYSVSREKKERFSLILESASTNQTSMYLCASIGQGAYGNTIYFGEGSWLTVV.

This clone showed up just a few times. The chain is built from TRBV10-1 and TRBJ2-1, with unresolved D. This CDR3 comprises 12 residues. Germline V CDR1 and CDR2: WNHNN, SYGVQD (reference sequence). V lost 0 bases to trimming and J lost 9 bases, with 6 bases between them. CDR3 DNA: TGCGCCAGCAGTGAGTCCCGTTCTGAGCAGTTCTTC. Its translation: CASSESRSEQFF.

The chain is built from TRBV28 and TRBJ1-2; 7 positions agree with TRBD1. Germline V gives CDR1 MDHEN, CDR2 SYDVKM. With 7 bases clipped from V and 5 bases from J, the junction kept 16 bases outside the gene matches. This CDR3 has 16 amino acids. Here the CDR3 DNA reads TGTGCCAGCAAGAAGAAAACCGGGACAGTCCTTTATGGCTACACCTTC. As protein: CASKKKTGTVLYGYTF.

V and J are TRBV27 and TRBJ2-3, with D perhaps matching TRBD1 (5 bases). The germline gives CDR1 MNHEY, CDR2 SMNVEV (reference sequence). The CDR3 is 16 amino acids. The V end was cut by 3 bases, the J end by 2 bases, with 15 bases between. CDR3 nucleotides: TGTGCCAGCAGTTTGGGCAGGGCATTACTCACAGATACGCAGTATTTT. Its translation: CASSLGRALLTDTQYF.

The J gene is TRBJ1-1, the V gene TRBV11-2; 9 positions agree with TRBD1. The ends lost 5 bases at V and 1 base at J; junction bases unmatched: 5. The CDR3 consists of 15 residues. The germline CDR1 and CDR2 sequences are SGHAT and FQNNGV. CDR3 loop: CASSQWTGENTEAFF. For the CDR3, the DNA is TGTGCCAGCAGCCAATGGACAGGGGAGAACACTGAAGCTTTCTTT.

This clone was seen just once. The gene calls are TRBV6-2 or TRBV6-3 and TRBJ2-2, with 8 nucleotides matching TRBD2. The CDR3 spans 16 residues. In germline, CDR1 is MNHEY, CDR2 SVGEGT. V shed 2 bases and J 4 bases; nucleotides not matched to a gene: 6. Here the CDR3 reads CASSYPSGRLTGELFF. The CDR3 DNA follows: TGTGCCAGCAGTTACCCCAGCGGGAGACTCACCGGGGAGCTGTTTTTT.

The rearrangement links TRBV5-1 to TRBJ2-1, with TRBD2 matching 9 bases. From germline, CDR1 is SGHRS and CDR2 YFSETQ. The CDR3 has 15 amino acids. Trimming at V came to 0 bases and at J to 6 bases, leaving 4 bases not matched to a gene. This CDR3 reads CASSLVIAGVNEQFF. In nucleotides, the CDR3 is TGCGCCAGCAGCTTGGTAATAGCGGGAGTCAATGAGCAGTTCTTC.

The chain is built from TRBV5-1 and TRBJ1-2; D is possibly TRBD1 (6 bases). There are 15 residues in the CDR3. From germline, CDR1 is SGHRS and CDR2 YFSETQ. V lost 4 bases, J lost 2 bases, and 15 bases lay in between. The CDR3 DNA is TGCGCCAGCAGCCCCGGGCAGGGGAAAAACTATGGCTACACCTTC. Translating gives CASSPGQGKNYGYTF.

This clone was found once. The genes are TRBV7-6 and TRBJ2-7; 9 nucleotides match TRBD1. J lost 1 base, V lost 5 bases, and 12 bases had no gene match. CDR1 SGHVS and CDR2 FNYEAQ come from the germline V gene. The CDR3 contains 17 residues. CDR3 in DNA: TGTGCCAGCAGCACAATAAAGGGAGGACAGGGGTCCTACGAGCAGTACTTC. As protein: CASSTIKGGQGSYEQYF.